A single sample gave rise to the 8 T cell receptor beta chains below, sequenced in a study of blood T cells in healthy people across ages (dated by TCRdb to 2013 to 2016). Library generation was performed with 5' RACE. The data were produced on an Illumina HiSeq 2500. A second PCR of about 6 to 11 cycles was performed with a sample-barcoded 5' primer and a J-beta primer mix. Clones were called with MiXCR by TCRdb after fastp trimmed the public reads at Q25, and only in-frame beta chains were retained. Every CDR3 protein is listed once, alongside the most common genes and DNA of its rows. The table for this sample lists about 1.4 million distinct CDR3 sequences; approximately 63% of them were counted only once. The leading ten clones occupy more than 6% of the sample. Sequenced material: blood. The receptors here all came from a man aged 18 to 30 in good health.

A single count supports this clonotype. The genes are TRBV5-5 and TRBJ2-5; D is possibly TRBD2 (5 bases). The CDR3 runs 14 residues. From germline, CDR1 is SGHKS and CDR2 YYEKEE (reference sequence). V was pared by 0 bases and J by 5 bases, with 11 bases between. CDR3 nucleotides: TGTGCCAGCAGCTTGGGGACCACGGGGGAGACCCAGTACTTC. Amino acids: CASSLGTTGETQYF.

There are a few counts of this clonotype. The rearrangement links TRBV4-3 to TRBJ2-3, with 8 bases aligning to TRBD1. The V gene end was trimmed by 6 bases and the J gene end by 6 bases; junction bases not matched to a gene: 5. Germline V CDR1 and CDR2: LGHNA, YSLEER. The CDR3 runs 13 residues. As DNA, the CDR3 is TGCGCCAGCAGTCCCGGGACAGGTGATACGCAGTATTTT. Its protein product is CASSPGTGDTQYF.

The chain is built from TRBV13 and TRBJ2-1, with a tentative D call TRBD1 (6 bases). Per germline, CDR1 PRHDT and CDR2 FYEKMQ (reference sequence). The CDR3 totals 18 residues. V gave up 3 bases and J gave up 0 bases, with 18 bases separating them. CDR3 sequence reads: CASSLALRGRSSYNEQFF. CDR3 coding DNA: TGTGCCAGCAGCTTGGCCCTCAGGGGCCGGAGCTCCTACAATGAGCAGTTCTTC.

The J gene is TRBJ1-1, the V gene TRBV4-3; D uncertain. The V end was cut by 0 bases, the J end by 0 bases, with 14 bases between. Germline CDR1 LGHNA, CDR2 YSLEER. This CDR3 has 17 amino acids. CDR3 sequence (DNA): TGCGCCAGCAGCCAAGATGACCTAAGGGTGATGAACACTGAAGCTTTCTTT. It yields the protein CASSQDDLRVMNTEAFF.

The chain carries TRBV6-2 or TRBV6-3 and TRBJ2-1; 13 bases match TRBD2. The CDR3 runs 16 residues. Unmatched junction bases numbered 9, after V lost 5 bases and J lost 8 bases. CDR1 is MNHEY, CDR2 SVGEGT, per germline. As DNA, the CDR3 is TGTGCCAGCAGTAAACTAACTAGCGGGGGGGCTTATGAGCAGTTCTTC. Its translation: CASSKLTSGGAYEQFF.

This sequence joins TRBV14 and TRBJ2-1, with D hard to call. V lost 7 bases and J lost 4, with 11 bases in between. The CDR3 is 13 amino acids. Germline CDR1 is SGHDN and CDR2 is FVKESK. The CDR3 reads CASKPRDYNEQFF. The DNA of the CDR3 is TGTGCCAGCAAGCCGAGAGATTACAATGAGCAGTTCTTC.

This sequence joins TRBV20-1 and TRBJ1-6; D is unresolved. The germline V gene encodes CDR1 DFQATT and CDR2 SNEGSKA (reference sequence). The CDR3 is 15 residues long. V was shortened by 5 bases and J by 10 bases, with 21 bases between the two germline ends. CDR3 amino acids: CSASDGELIGSPLHF. Here the CDR3 DNA reads TGCAGTGCTTCTGACGGGGAATTAATTGGCTCACCCCTCCACTTT.

The chain combines TRBV7-2 with TRBJ2-7, with a weak D call TRBD2 (5 bases). The end of the DNA is better explained by TRBJ2-5, so the J call may be wrong. The CDR3 runs 14 residues. Germline loops: CDR1 SGHTA, CDR2 FQGNSA. The CDR3 DNA is TGTGCCAGCAGCTTAGCCGGGGATATAGAGACCCAGTACTTC. Protein sequence: CASSLAGDIETQYF.